This section outlines one T cell receptor beta chain sequence together with its context. Germline V lookup: CDR1 MNHEY, CDR2 SMNVEV (reference sequence). V lost 8 bases and J lost 1; bases outside the gene matches: 22. The CDR3 sequence is 19 residues long. The protocol was immunoSEQ multiplex PCR, while the TCRdb copy is restricted to in-frame clones and leaves out a portion. The sample lists about 48,000 clones, approximately 90% seen once, with roughly 3.9% in the top ten. This record belongs to a study of technical replicates of blood from several donors. This TCR was recovered from a human donor in good health. Some clones in this sample may be carry-over from other donors' samples. The V call is TRBV27, the J call TRBJ1-2, with 7 bases matching TRBD1. Input material: PBMCs. CDR3 amino acids: CASGFSARGPDRGNYGYTF. CDR3 DNA: TGTGCCAGCGGATTTTCGGCTAGGGGGCCAGATAGGGGTAACTATGGCTACACCTTC.